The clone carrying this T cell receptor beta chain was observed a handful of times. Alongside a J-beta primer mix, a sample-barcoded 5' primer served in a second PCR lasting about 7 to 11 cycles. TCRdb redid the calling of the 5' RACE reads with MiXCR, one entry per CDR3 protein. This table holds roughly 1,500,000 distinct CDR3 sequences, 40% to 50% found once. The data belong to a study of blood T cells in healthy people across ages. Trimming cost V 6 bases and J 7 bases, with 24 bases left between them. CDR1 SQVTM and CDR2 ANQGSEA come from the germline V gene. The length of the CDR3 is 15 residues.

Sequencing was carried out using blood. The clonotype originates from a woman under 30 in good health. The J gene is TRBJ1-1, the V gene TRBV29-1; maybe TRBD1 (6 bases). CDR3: CSVLGPRGGFGEAFF. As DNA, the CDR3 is TGCAGCGTCTTGGGACCCAGGGGCGGGTTCGGTGAAGCTTTCTTT.